These 8 T cell receptor beta chains were sequenced from one sample in a study of OX40 agonist ivuxolimab in advanced cancers. Libraries were prepared by immunoSEQ multiplex PCR; TCRdb keeps only in-frame clonotypes and omits some of them. The sample gives 30,000 to 40,000 clones, approximately 89% of which show up once; around 9% is in the top ten. The material was CD4+ or CD8+ T cells sorted from blood, obtained in a trial of the OX40 agonist ivuxolimab. All receptors derive from an adult with an advanced solid tumor such as melanoma, head and neck, liver or kidney cancer.

The V call is TRBV19, the J call TRBJ1-1; D is perhaps TRBD1 (6 bases). V was cut by 5 bases and J by 2 bases, with 9 bases left in between. Looked up from germline, CDR1 is LNHDA and CDR2 is SQIVND (reference sequence). The CDR3 consists of 13 residues. The chain's CDR3 is CASSEDRNTEAFF. The CDR3 nucleotides read TGTGCCAGTAGTGAGGACAGAAACACTGAAGCTTTCTTT.

This sequence joins TRBV5-8 and TRBJ1-2; 7 nucleotides line up with TRBD1. V dropped 4 bases and J dropped 8; count of bases not matched to a gene: 20. The CDR3 has 17 amino acids. The V gene's germline CDR1 is SGHTS and CDR2 YDEGEE. CDR3 sequence: CASSPPGNRGSLEGYTF. The CDR3 coding sequence is TGTGCCAGCAGCCCTCCCGGCAACAGGGGCTCTTTGGAAGGCTACACCTTC. Supplemented by reference TRBV5-8 and TRBJ1-2, the full variable domain reads EAGVTQSPTHLIKTRGQQATLRCSPISGHTSVYWYQQALGLGLQFLLWYDEGEERNRGNFPPRFSGRQFPNYSSELNVNALELEDSALYLCASSPPGNRGSLEGYTFGSGTRLTVV.

The rearrangement links TRBV28 to TRBJ1-5; TRBD1 matches 8 bases. J was trimmed by 5 bases and V by 8 bases; bases with no gene match: 8. Germline loops: CDR1 MDHEN, CDR2 SYDVKM. CDR3 length equals 14 residues. The CDR3 protein is CASFEQGVDQPQHF. The CDR3 coding sequence is TGTGCCAGCTTTGAACAGGGGGTGGATCAGCCCCAGCATTTT.

V is TRBV9 and J is TRBJ2-2; D unresolved. Germline V CDR1 and CDR2: SGDLS, YYNGEE. V lost 4 bases and J 3 bases, leaving 7 bases between the germline ends. This CDR3 region has 13 residues. CDR3 sequence (DNA): TGTGCCAGCAGCCGTCGATACACCGGGGAGCTGTTTTTT. Translated: CASSRRYTGELFF.

The chain joins TRBV27 to TRBJ2-2, with D tentatively TRBD2 (6 bases). CDR1 is MNHEY, CDR2 SMNVEV, per germline (reference sequence). Trimming removed 7 bases from V and 6 bases from J, with 12 bases in between. The CDR3 runs to 13 residues. The CDR3 sequence is CASTPSVPGELFF. The CDR3 bases are TGTGCCAGCACCCCTAGCGTCCCCGGGGAGCTGTTTTTT.

In this sample, this clone turned up once. The chain uses TRBV6-1 and TRBJ2-1, with 12 positions matching TRBD2. The CDR3 covers 15 residues. The trim removed 6 bases at V and 0 bases at J, leaving 0 bases unmatched. Germline V lookup: CDR1 MNHNS, CDR2 SASEGT. CDR3 protein: CASRLAGGSYNEQFF. DNA for the CDR3: TGTGCCAGCAGACTAGCGGGAGGCTCCTACAATGAGCAGTTCTTC.

This chain uses TRBV30 with TRBJ2-5, with TRBD1 as a possible D gene (6 bases). V was shortened by 2 bases and J by 1 base, with 11 bases between the two germline ends. Germline CDR1 and CDR2: GTSNPN and SVGIG (reference sequence). The CDR3 sequence is 14 residues long. The CDR3 sequence is CAWSRQVTQETQYF. For the CDR3, the DNA is TGTGCCTGGAGTCGACAGGTTACCCAAGAGACCCAGTACTTC. Complete variable domain (other parts from reference TRBV30 and TRBJ2-5): SQTIHQWPATLVQPVGSPLSLECTVEGTSNPNLYWYRQAAGRGLQLLFYSVGIGQISSEVPQNLSASRPQDRQFILSSKKLLLSDSGFYLCAWSRQVTQETQYFGPGTRLLVL.

The chain carries TRBV6-5 and TRBJ2-1; TRBD2 might be the D (6 bases). This CDR3 has 15 residues. CDR1 is MNHEY, CDR2 SVGAGI, per germline. V shed 6 bases and J shed 2 bases, with 14 bases lying between them. Here the CDR3 reads CASRAAGRTYNEQFF. The CDR3 coding sequence is TGTGCCAGCAGAGCAGCAGGGAGGACCTACAATGAGCAGTTCTTC.